This T cell receptor beta chain appears in the sequencing data of a study of cytomegalovirus exposure and HLA in healthy donors. Study context: Earlier sequencing of some 170 million T cells yielded under 120 million unique TCR beta sequences.

A word on this clone: The antigen remains unidentified.

Primers for the PCR totalled 60 Vbeta and 13 Jbeta. Clones were sequenced by immunoSEQ multiplex PCR, and TCRdb holds only the in-frame ones, with some missing. This sample has 130,000 or so clones; around 77% occur once, and the top ten carry approximately 0.94%. Whole-study findings and limits: The authors confirmed in vitro that a few CMV-associated chains were specific for CMV antigens. As was reported, the classifier diagnosed cytomegalovirus status with high specificity and sensitivity.

Trimming took 0 bases from V and 8 from J; bases not matched to a gene: 7. This CDR3 contains 14 residues. Germline CDR1 reads SGHRS; CDR2 reads YFSETQ. The receptor was isolated from a woman aged 55-69 years in good health and CMV-seronegative. The sample taken for sequencing was PBMCs. This chain links TRBV5-1 with TRBJ1-1, with 7 positions matching TRBD1. CDR3 sequence reads: CASSLGQGTVEAFF. The CDR3 DNA follows: TGCGCCAGCAGCTTGGGACAGGGAACGGTAGAAGCTTTCTTT. Filled out from reference TRBV5-1 and TRBJ1-1, the complete variable domain reads KAGVTQTPRYLIKTRGQQVTLSCSPISGHRSVSWYQQTPGQGLQFLFEYFSETQRNKGNFPGRFSGRQFSNSRSEMNVSTLELGDSALYLCASSLGQGTVEAFFGQGTRLTVV.